The 24 T cell receptor beta chains presented below share a single source sample, sequenced in a study of T cell responses to AZD1222 COVID-19 vaccine. Sequenced by immunoSEQ multiplex PCR; TCRdb stores in-frame clones only, minus some. The repertoire holds over 20,000 clones, with around 87% as singletons. The sample consisted of peripheral blood, taken 28 days after the second AZD1222 dose. All receptors come from an adult who received the AZD1222 COVID-19 vaccine.

The chain couples TRBV19 to TRBJ2-5; 9 nucleotides match TRBD2. Germline-derived CDR1 and CDR2 are LNHDA and SQIVND (reference sequence). The V and J ends lost 4 bases and 3 bases, in that order; junction bases with no gene match: 6. CDR3 length equals 15 residues. The CDR3 DNA reads as TGTGCCAGTAGTAGGGGATTAGCGGGAGAAGAGACCCAGTACTTC. It specifies CASSRGLAGEETQYF. The entire variable domain, with the rest obtained from reference TRBV19 and TRBJ2-5, is as follows: DGGITQSPKYLFRKEGQNVTLSCEQNLNHDAMYWYRQDPGQGLRLIYYSQIVNDFQKGDIAEGYSVSREKKESFPLTVTSAQKNPTAFYLCASSRGLAGEETQYFGPGTRLLVL.

The rearrangement links TRBV18 to TRBJ1-1; unclear D gene. The CDR3 spans 12 residues. The germline V gene encodes CDR1 KGHSH and CDR2 LQKENI. The V and J ends lost 2 bases and 5 bases respectively, with 6 bases between them. The CDR3 spells CASSPGRTEAFF. The CDR3 nucleotides are TGTGCCAGCTCACCAGGTAGGACTGAAGCTTTCTTT.

This clone was seen more than once but under ten times. The chain couples TRBV6-5 to TRBJ1-1; D is uncertain. V lost 0 bases and J 1 base, leaving 9 bases between the germline ends. CDR1 is MNHEY, CDR2 SVGAGI, per germline. CDR3 length: 15 residues. The CDR3 coding sequence is TGTGCCAGCAGTTACTCTGGCAGAGGGAACACTGAAGCTTTCTTT. It codes for CASSYSGRGNTEAFF.

The J gene is TRBJ2-2, the V gene TRBV20-1, with D perhaps TRBD1 (6 bases). Germline values: CDR1 DFQATT, CDR2 SNEGSKA (reference sequence). The CDR3 spans 14 residues. V dropped 3 bases and J dropped 6 bases, with 14 bases sitting between them. The DNA of the CDR3 is TGCAGTGCTAGTTCCCCGTCAGGGGCCGGGGAGCTGTTTTTT. It specifies CSASSPSGAGELFF.

CDR3 residues: CASSADWTGVHRELFF. For the CDR3, the DNA is TGTGCCAGCAGCGCTGACTGGACAGGGGTACACCGGGAGCTGTTTTTT. The chain is built from TRBV7-2 and TRBJ2-2; 9 bases map to TRBD1. From germline, CDR1 is SGHTA and CDR2 FQGNSA. J gave up 9 bases and V 5 bases, and 13 bases lay outside the gene matches. The CDR3 length is 16 residues.

V is TRBV5-1 and J is TRBJ2-2; no clear D gene. V was clipped by 4 bases and J by 4 bases, with 8 bases between them. This CDR3 has 13 amino acids. Germline V CDR1 and CDR2: SGHRS, YFSETQ. The CDR3 here is CASSGSGTGELFF. The CDR3 DNA reads TGCGCCAGCAGCGGGTCAGGCACCGGGGAGCTGTTTTTT.

The chain employs TRBV10-3 and TRBJ1-2; TRBD1 agrees at 8 bases. CDR3 size: 13 residues. CDR1 is ENHRY, CDR2 SYGVKD, per germline. V gave up 7 bases and J gave up 8 bases; unmatched junction bases: 9. The CDR3 loop is CAITDREVSGYTF. Written as DNA, the CDR3 is TGTGCCATCACGGACAGGGAAGTGTCGGGCTACACCTTC.

This clone occurred once. CDR3 sequence (DNA): TGTGCCACCAGTGATTTGCAATCTAGCGGGAAGGGGTACAATGAGCAGTTCTTC. Encoded protein: CATSDLQSSGKGYNEQFF. The chain uses TRBV24-1 and TRBJ2-1; 9 nucleotides match TRBD2. CDR1 is KGHDR, CDR2 SFDVKD, per germline. This CDR3 has 18 amino acids. J lost 4 bases, V lost 0 bases, and 9 bases had no gene match.

The chain uses TRBV2 and TRBJ2-7; no clear D. The CDR3 spans 12 residues. Germline V CDR1 and CDR2: SNHLY, FYNNEI. The ends were cut back, 7 bases at V and 3 bases at J, with 10 bases in the middle. The DNA of the CDR3 is TGTGCCAGCACTGGCGGCGGCTACGAGCAGTACTTC. Its translation is CASTGGGYEQYF.

The gene calls are TRBV7-3 and TRBJ1-1; D not resolved. Germline CDR1 and CDR2: SGHTA and FQGTGA. Trimming stripped 2 bases from V and 1 base from J, with 5 bases between. This CDR3 contains 13 residues. The CDR3 loop is CASSLETNTEAFF. The CDR3, as DNA: TGTGCCAGCAGCTTAGAGACGAACACTGAAGCTTTCTTT.

The rearrangement joins TRBV10-3 to TRBJ1-1; 10 bases are shared with TRBD1. V lost 6 bases, J lost 7 bases, and 5 bases stayed unmatched. The CDR3 is 13 amino acids. CDR1 ENHRY and CDR2 SYGVKD come from the germline V gene. The CDR3 region has the DNA TGTGCCATCAGATCGACAGGGGGCATTGAAGCTTTCTTT. Protein sequence: CAIRSTGGIEAFF.

This clone was seen once. The chain uses TRBV30 and TRBJ2-1, with 10 bases matching TRBD2. CDR1 GTSNPN and CDR2 SVGIG come from the germline V gene (reference sequence). The CDR3 spans 13 residues. V was clipped by 0 bases and J by 12 bases; unmatched bases: 5. CDR3: CAWSVPASGRQFF. The CDR3 nucleotides are TGTGCCTGGAGTGTACCGGCTAGCGGGAGGCAGTTCTTC.

V usage is TRBV28 and J usage is TRBJ2-7, with D uncertain. V lost 6 bases to trimming and J lost 1 base, with 13 bases between them. This CDR3 region has 14 residues. Germline assignment: CDR1 MDHEN and CDR2 SYDVKM. CDR3 residues: CASRGLSPSYEQYF. CDR3 nucleotide sequence: TGTGCCAGCAGAGGCCTTTCACCTTCCTACGAGCAGTACTTC.

This sequence joins TRBV27 and TRBJ2-7; 14 bases fit TRBD2. The CDR3 consists of 17 residues. Germline CDR1 reads MNHEY; CDR2 reads SMNVEV (reference sequence). The V segment lost 5 bases and the J segment 0 bases; nucleotides outside the gene matches: 6. The CDR3 is CASSPGLAGVASYEQYF. The DNA of the CDR3 is TGTGCCAGCAGTCCGGGACTAGCGGGAGTGGCCTCCTACGAGCAGTACTTC.

This sequence joins TRBV5-4 and TRBJ2-7; the match to TRBD2 covers 8 bases. This CDR3 comprises 14 residues. Trimming cost V 1 base and J 0 bases; bases outside gene matches: 0. Germline CDR1 reads SGHNT; CDR2 reads YYREEE (reference sequence). Here the CDR3 reads CASSLTSGSYEQYF. The CDR3 bases are TGTGCCAGCAGCTTGACTAGCGGCTCCTACGAGCAGTACTTC.

The chain couples TRBV5-1 to TRBJ2-1; TRBD1 aligns across 7 bases. The CDR3 runs 12 residues. Germline CDR1 SGHRS, CDR2 YFSETQ. V dropped 4 bases and J dropped 10; count of bases not matched to a gene: 5. The CDR3 DNA is TGCGCCAGCAGCGTGAACAGGGGCGAGCAGTTCTTC. This encodes CASSVNRGEQFF.

This chain connects TRBV28 to TRBJ2-7; D tentatively fits TRBD1 or TRBD2 (5 bases each). This CDR3 comprises 15 residues. V was cut by 3 bases and J by 6 bases, with 18 bases left in between. The germline V gene has CDR1 MDHEN and CDR2 SYDVKM. The CDR3 DNA is TGTGCCAGCAGTTTCCCGGATGGGGGAAGGGGCGAGCAGTACTTC. Translating gives CASSFPDGGRGEQYF.

The chain uses TRBV7-2 and TRBJ2-1; D is perhaps TRBD2 (6 bases). V was cut by 1 base and J by 7 bases, with 17 bases left in between. The CDR3 has 16 residues. Germline CDR1 SGHTA, CDR2 FQGNSA. CDR3 nucleotides: TGTGCCAGCAGCTTAGTGGGGGGAGTAATAGAAAATGAGCAGTTCTTC. This codes for CASSLVGGVIENEQFF.

This rearrangement joins TRBV7-2 to TRBJ2-7; D gene uncertain. CDR3 length equals 12 residues. Looked up from germline, CDR1 is SGHTA and CDR2 is FQGNSA. The V and J ends lost 5 bases and 9 bases respectively, with 14 bases between them. The CDR3 coding sequence is TGTGCCAGCAGCCCCGGACCGATCGGGCAGTACTTC. Residues: CASSPGPIGQYF.

The rearrangement links TRBV24-1 to TRBJ2-3; no clear D. Germline assignment: CDR1 KGHDR and CDR2 SFDVKD. V lost 4 bases, J lost 2 bases, and 12 bases lay in between. The CDR3 consists of 15 residues. CDR3 nucleotide sequence: TGTGCCACCAGTGACCCCAGGCTCAACACAGATACGCAGTATTTT. Residues: CATSDPRLNTDTQYF.

The CDR3 nucleotides read TGTGCCAGTAGATTCCTGGGCGGATTCACTGAAGCTTTCTTT. It codes for CASRFLGGFTEAFF. This chain uses TRBV19 with TRBJ1-1; D gene ambiguous. This CDR3 region has 14 residues. CDR1 LNHDA and CDR2 SQIVND come from the germline V gene (reference sequence). Deletions cut 6 bases from V and 4 bases from J, with 15 bases between. Based on the CDR3 plus reference TRBV19 and TRBJ1-1, the full variable domain is DGGITQSPKYLFRKEGQNVTLSCEQNLNHDAMYWYRQDPGQGLRLIYYSQIVNDFQKGDIAEGYSVSREKKESFPLTVTSAQKNPTAFYLCASRFLGGFTEAFFGQGTRLTVV.

The chain combines TRBV19 with TRBJ2-5, with 9 bases lining up with TRBD2. The germline CDR1 and CDR2 sequences are LNHDA and SQIVND (reference sequence). The length of the CDR3 is 15 residues. The J segment lost 2 bases and the V segment lost 6 bases, leaving 7 bases of the junction unmatched. This chain's CDR3 is CASRRGLAGQETQYF. The CDR3 region has the DNA TGTGCCAGTAGAAGAGGCCTAGCGGGGCAAGAGACCCAGTACTTC.

Sample share makes this clone large. This chain links TRBV7-2 with TRBJ2-7; 9 bases map to TRBD1. Germline V gene lookup returns CDR1 SGHTA and CDR2 FQGNSA. CDR3 size: 12 residues. With 1 base clipped from V and 13 bases from J, the junction kept 5 bases outside the gene matches. CDR3 DNA sequence: TGTGCCAGCAGCTTAGGGGGGGACAGGGAATACTTC. Translation: CASSLGGDREYF.

V is TRBV6-1 and J is TRBJ2-1, with a tentative D call TRBD2 (5 bases). V was pared by 2 bases and J by 0 bases, with 8 bases between. The germline CDR1 and CDR2 sequences are MNHNS and SASEGT. This CDR3 is built from 15 residues. The CDR3 sequence is CASSEYGNSYNEQFF. The DNA of the CDR3 is TGTGCCAGCAGTGAATACGGGAACTCCTACAATGAGCAGTTCTTC.